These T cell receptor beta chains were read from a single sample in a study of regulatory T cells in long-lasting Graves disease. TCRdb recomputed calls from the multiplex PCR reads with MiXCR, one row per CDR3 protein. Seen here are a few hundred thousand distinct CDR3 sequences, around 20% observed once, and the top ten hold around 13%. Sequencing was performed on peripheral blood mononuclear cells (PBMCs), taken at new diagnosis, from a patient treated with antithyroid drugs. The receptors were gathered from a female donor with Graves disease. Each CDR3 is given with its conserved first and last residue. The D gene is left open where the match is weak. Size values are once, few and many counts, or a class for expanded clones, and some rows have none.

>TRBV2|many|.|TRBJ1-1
TGTGCCAGCAGGGTGGGAATGAACACTGAAGCTTTCTTT
CASRVGMNTEAFF
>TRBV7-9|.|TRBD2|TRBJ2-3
TGTGCCAGCAGCTTAGAGCCGGGGGGGGGGCAGGATACGCAGTATTTT
CASSLEPGGGQDTQYF
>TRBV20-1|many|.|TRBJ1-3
TGCAGTGCTACAGCGTCCCTGGAAGGAAACACCATATATTTT
CSATASLEGNTIYF
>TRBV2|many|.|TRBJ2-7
TGTGCCAGCACTCCCCGGCAGGGCGACTACGAGCAGTACTTC
CASTPRQGDYEQYF
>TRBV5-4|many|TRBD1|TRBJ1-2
TGTGCCAGCAGCTCCCGACAGGGGGCGCCCGGAGGCTACACCTTC
CASSSRQGAPGGYTF
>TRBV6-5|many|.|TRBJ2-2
TGTGCCAGCAGTTATGATACCGGGGAGCTGTTTTTT
CASSYDTGELFF
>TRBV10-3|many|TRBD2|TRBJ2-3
TGTGCCATCAGTGGTACCGGGACTAGCGGGGGACCTAGCACAGATACGCAGTATTTT
CAISGTGTSGGPSTDTQYF
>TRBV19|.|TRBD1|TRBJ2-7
TGTGCCAGTAGGAGGGACAGAACATACGAGCAGTACTTC
CASRRDRTYEQYF
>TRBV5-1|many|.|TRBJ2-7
TGCGCCAGCAGCTTGGACCCCAGGTCCTACGAGCAGTACTTC
CASSLDPRSYEQYF
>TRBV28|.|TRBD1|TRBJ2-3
TGTGCCAGCAGTCACCCACAGGGACAGGGAACAGATACGCAGTATTTT
CASSHPQGQGTDTQYF
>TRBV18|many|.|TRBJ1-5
TGTGCCAGCTCACCAGACAGGAATAGCAATCAGCCCCAGCATTTT
CASSPDRNSNQPQHF
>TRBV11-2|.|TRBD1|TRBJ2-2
TGTGCCAGCAGCTTAGATAGATGGGACAGGGCGTGGACCGGGGAGCTGTTTTTT
CASSLDRWDRAWTGELFF
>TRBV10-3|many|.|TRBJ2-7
TGTGCCATCAGGGGACTCGAAGGGCGCGAGCAGTACTTC
CAIRGLEGREQYF
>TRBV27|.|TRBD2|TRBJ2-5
TGTGCCAGCAGTCCTAAGCCTAGCGGGGGGTCCGGGACCCAGTACTTC
CASSPKPSGGSGTQYF
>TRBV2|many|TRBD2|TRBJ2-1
TGTGCCAGCAGTGATCGGAGGGAGGGTAATGAGCAGTTCTTC
CASSDRREGNEQFF
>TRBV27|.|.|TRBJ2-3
TGTGCCAGCAGTTTCCGTGTGCGGGATACGCAGTATTTT
CASSFRVRDTQYF
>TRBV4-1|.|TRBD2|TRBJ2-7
TGTGCCAGCAGCCAAGTTGTAGCGGGGGGGTCCGAGCAGTACTTC
CASSQVVAGGSEQYF
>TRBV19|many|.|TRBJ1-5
TGTGCCAGTAGTACTCGGGACACCACTTATAGCAATCAGCCCCAGCATTTT
CASSTRDTTYSNQPQHF
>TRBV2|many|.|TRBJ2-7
TGTGCCAGCAGGAATACCCCGGGGGCCTACGAGCAGTACTTC
CASRNTPGAYEQYF
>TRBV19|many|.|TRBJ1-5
TGTGCCAGTACTGTCGTGGGTAGCAATCAGCCCCAGCATTTT
CASTVVGSNQPQHF
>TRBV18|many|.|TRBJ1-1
TGTGCCAGCTCACCACCGTCAGGGACCACTGAAGCTTTCTTT
CASSPPSGTTEAFF
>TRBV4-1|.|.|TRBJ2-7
TGCGCCAGCAGCCAAGTTGCCAGTTTCTACGAGCAGTACTTC
CASSQVASFYEQYF
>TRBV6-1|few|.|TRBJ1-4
TGTGCCAGCAGCCAGGGGTGGGATTATAATGAAAAACTGTTTTTT
CASSQGWDYNEKLFF
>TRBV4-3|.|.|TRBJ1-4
TGCGCCAGCAGCCAAGAAATCCGGAATGGTAAAAAACTGTTTTTT
CASSQEIRNGKKLFF
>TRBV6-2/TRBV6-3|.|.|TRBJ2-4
TGTGCCAGCAGTTTTACGTTGGGGCCCAAAAACATTCAGTACTTC
CASSFTLGPKNIQYF
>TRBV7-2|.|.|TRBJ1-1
TGTGCCAGCAGCTTAAAGGATAAAGAAGCTTTCTTT
CASSLKDKEAFF
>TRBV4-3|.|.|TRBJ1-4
TGCGCCAGCAGCCAAATCGTCCAACCAACTAATGAAAAACTGTTTTTT
CASSQIVQPTNEKLFF
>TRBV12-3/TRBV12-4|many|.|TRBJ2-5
TGTGCCAGCTCTAAGGGGGAAAGTCAAGAGACCCAGTACTTC
CASSKGESQETQYF
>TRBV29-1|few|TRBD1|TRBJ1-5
TGCAGCGCCGGACAGGGCGATCAGCCCCAGCATTTT
CSAGQGDQPQHF
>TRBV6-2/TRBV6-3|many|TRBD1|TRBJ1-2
TGTGCCAGCAGTTTAGGGGGCGCCGACTATGGCTACACCTTC
CASSLGGADYGYTF
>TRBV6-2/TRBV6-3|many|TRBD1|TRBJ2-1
TGTGCCAGCAGTTCAACAGGGGACTCCTACAATGAGCAGTTCTTC
CASSSTGDSYNEQFF
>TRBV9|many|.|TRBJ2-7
TGTGCCAGCAGCGTAGCCGGGGGCAGCACCTACGAGCAGTACTTC
CASSVAGGSTYEQYF
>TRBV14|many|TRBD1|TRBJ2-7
TGTGCCAGCAGCCGACGACAGGGGATTTACGAGCAGTACTTC
CASSRRQGIYEQYF
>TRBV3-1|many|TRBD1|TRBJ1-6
TGTGCCAGTAGAAAAGGGACAGTTGAAACACCCCTCCACTTT
CASRKGTVETPLHF
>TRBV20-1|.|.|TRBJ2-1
TGCAGTGCCAGAGGCCCGGGGGACAATGAGCAGTTCTTC
CSARGPGDNEQFF
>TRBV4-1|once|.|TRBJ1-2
TGCGCCAGCAGCCAAGTCGGTTTGGCAGTTGGCTACACCTTC
CASSQVGLAVGYTF
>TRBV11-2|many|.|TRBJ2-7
TGTGCCAGCAGCTTAATCTTTGGCCCGCACGAGCAGTACTTC
CASSLIFGPHEQYF
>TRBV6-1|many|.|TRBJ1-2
TGTGCCAGCATCCCCCCCGGGGGCGGAAACTATGGCTACACCTTC
CASIPPGGGNYGYTF
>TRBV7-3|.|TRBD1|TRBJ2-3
TGTGCCAGCAGCCCCGACAGGGGGCGGAATACGCAGTATTTT
CASSPDRGRNTQYF
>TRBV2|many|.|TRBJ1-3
TGTGCCAGCAGCCGACGGACTGCCTCTGGAAACACCATATATTTT
CASSRRTASGNTIYF
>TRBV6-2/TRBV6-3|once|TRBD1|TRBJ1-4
TGTGCCAGCAGTTATGGACAGGAGGCGGGTGAAAAACTGTTTTTT
CASSYGQEAGEKLFF
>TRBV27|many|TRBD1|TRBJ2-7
TGTGCCAGCAGCGGGACAGGGGGCCCCCACGAGCAGTACTTC
CASSGTGGPHEQYF
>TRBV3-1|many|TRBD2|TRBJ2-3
TGTGCCAGCAGCCAAGAACTCCTAGCGGGGGGCGGAGATACGCAGTATTTT
CASSQELLAGGGDTQYF
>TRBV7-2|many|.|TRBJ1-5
TGTGCCAGCAGCCCCTGGGGCGTAGGCAATCAGCCCCAGCATTTT
CASSPWGVGNQPQHF
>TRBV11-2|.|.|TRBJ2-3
TGTGCCAGCAGCTCCGACCGGTACACAGATACGCAGTATTTT
CASSSDRYTDTQYF
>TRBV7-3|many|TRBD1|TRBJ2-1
TGTGCCAGCAGCTTAGCCGCAGGGGGCTCGAATGAGCAGTTCTTC
CASSLAAGGSNEQFF
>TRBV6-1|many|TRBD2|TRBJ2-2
TGTGCCAGCCGGGGAGGGCTAGCGTTCACCGGGGAGCTGTTTTTT
CASRGGLAFTGELFF
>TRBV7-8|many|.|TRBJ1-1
TGTGCCAGCAGGTTAATTGGCGCTGAAGCTTTCTTT
CASRLIGAEAFF
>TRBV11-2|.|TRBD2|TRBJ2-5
TGTGCCAGCAGCTTCGGACTAGCGGGAGGGACCCAGTACTTC
CASSFGLAGGTQYF
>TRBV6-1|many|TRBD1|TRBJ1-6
TGTGCCACCAAGTTATACCCGACCACAGGGGGCCACTCACCCCTCCACTTT
CATKLYPTTGGHSPLHF
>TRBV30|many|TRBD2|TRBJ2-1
TGTGCCTGGACAAGCGGGAGGGTAACCAAGCAGTTCTTC
CAWTSGRVTKQFF
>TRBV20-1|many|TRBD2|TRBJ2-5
TGCAGTGCTAGCGAGGGACTAGCGGGAGGGCCGGGGTCAGAGACCCAGTACTTC
CSASEGLAGGPGSETQYF
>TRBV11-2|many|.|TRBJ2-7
TGTGCCAGCAGCCAGACTGGACTCCCAGCATACGAGCAGTACTTC
CASSQTGLPAYEQYF
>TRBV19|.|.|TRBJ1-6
TGTGCCAGTAGTAAGGAGGGGGGAACCTATAATTCACCCCTCCACTTT
CASSKEGGTYNSPLHF
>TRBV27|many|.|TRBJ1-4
TGTGCCAGCAGTTTATATTCAGATAATGAAAAACTGTTTTTT
CASSLYSDNEKLFF
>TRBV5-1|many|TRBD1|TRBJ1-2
TGCGCCAGCAGCTTGTACGGGGACAGGGACTATGGCTACACCTTC
CASSLYGDRDYGYTF
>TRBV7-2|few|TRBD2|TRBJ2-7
TGTGCCTCCGCGTCCGGGACTAGCGGGAGTCAGTACTTC
CASASGTSGSQYF
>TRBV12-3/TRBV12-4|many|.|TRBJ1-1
TGTGCCAGCAGTTCGCAGGGAGCTGAAGCTTTCTTT
CASSSQGAEAFF
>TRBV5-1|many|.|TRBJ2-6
TGCGCCAGCAGCTTGGCCACAAGCTCTGGGGCCAACGTCCTGACTTTC
CASSLATSSGANVLTF